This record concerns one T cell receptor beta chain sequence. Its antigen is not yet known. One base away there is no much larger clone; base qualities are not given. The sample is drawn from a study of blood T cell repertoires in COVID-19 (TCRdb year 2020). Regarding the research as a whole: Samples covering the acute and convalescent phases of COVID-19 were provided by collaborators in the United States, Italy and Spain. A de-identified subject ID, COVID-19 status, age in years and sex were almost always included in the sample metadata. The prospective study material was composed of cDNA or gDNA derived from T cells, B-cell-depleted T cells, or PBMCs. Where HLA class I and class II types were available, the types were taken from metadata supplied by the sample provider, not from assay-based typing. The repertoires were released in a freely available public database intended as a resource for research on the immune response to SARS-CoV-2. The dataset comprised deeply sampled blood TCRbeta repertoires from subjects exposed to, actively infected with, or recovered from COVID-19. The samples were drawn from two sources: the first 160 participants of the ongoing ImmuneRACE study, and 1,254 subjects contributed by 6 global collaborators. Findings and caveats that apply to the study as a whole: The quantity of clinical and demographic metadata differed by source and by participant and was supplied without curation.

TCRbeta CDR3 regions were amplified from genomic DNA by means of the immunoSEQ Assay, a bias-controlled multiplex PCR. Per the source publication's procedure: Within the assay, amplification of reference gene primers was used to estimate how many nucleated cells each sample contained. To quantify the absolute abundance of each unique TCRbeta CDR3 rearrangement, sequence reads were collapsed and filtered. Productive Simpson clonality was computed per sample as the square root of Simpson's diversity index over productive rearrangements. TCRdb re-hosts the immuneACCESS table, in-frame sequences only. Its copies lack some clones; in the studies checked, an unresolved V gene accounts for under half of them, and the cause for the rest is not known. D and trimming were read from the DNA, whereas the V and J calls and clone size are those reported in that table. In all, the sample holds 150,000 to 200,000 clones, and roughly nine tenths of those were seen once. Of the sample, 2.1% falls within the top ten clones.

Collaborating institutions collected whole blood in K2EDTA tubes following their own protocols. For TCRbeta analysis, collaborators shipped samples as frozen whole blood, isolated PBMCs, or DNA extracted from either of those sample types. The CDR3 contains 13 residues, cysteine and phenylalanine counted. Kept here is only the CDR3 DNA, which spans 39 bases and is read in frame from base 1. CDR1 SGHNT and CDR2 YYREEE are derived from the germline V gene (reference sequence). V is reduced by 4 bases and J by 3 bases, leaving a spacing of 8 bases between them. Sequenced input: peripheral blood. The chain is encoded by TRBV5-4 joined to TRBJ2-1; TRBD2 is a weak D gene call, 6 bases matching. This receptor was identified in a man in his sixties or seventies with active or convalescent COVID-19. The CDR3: CASSPDYYNEQFF. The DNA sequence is TGTGCCAGCAGCCCGGACTACTACAATGAGCAGTTCTTC.